This T cell receptor (beta chain) derives from a study of blood T cell repertoires in COVID-19. Study summary: Whether acute or convalescent, the COVID-19 samples came from the United States, Italy and Spain. T cells, B-cell-depleted T cells, or PBMCs provided the cDNA or gDNA that served as material.

Germline loops: CDR1 SGHRS, CDR2 YFSETQ. Trimming shortened V by 1 base and J by 5 bases, and 12 bases separated the two germline ends. This CDR3 has 15 residues. In its sample, this clone was seen once. Under the authors' procedure: Quantification of nucleated cells was approximated via reference gene primer amplification. Profiled with immunoSEQ multiplex PCR; TCRdb holds only in-frame clones, not every one. From that table come the V and J calls and clone size; the DNA was used to work out D and trimming. The repertoire holds 95,000 to 100,000 clones, with about nine tenths as singletons. Sequencing was carried out using peripheral blood. This rearrangement joins TRBV5-1 to TRBJ1-4; the D gene is possibly TRBD1 (5 bases). This clonotype originated in a man between 45 and 60 years old with acute or convalescent COVID-19. The DNA for the CDR3 is TGCGCCAGCAGCTTGTATCCAGGGAAGAATGAAAAACTGTTTTTT. Residues: CASSLYPGKNEKLFF.